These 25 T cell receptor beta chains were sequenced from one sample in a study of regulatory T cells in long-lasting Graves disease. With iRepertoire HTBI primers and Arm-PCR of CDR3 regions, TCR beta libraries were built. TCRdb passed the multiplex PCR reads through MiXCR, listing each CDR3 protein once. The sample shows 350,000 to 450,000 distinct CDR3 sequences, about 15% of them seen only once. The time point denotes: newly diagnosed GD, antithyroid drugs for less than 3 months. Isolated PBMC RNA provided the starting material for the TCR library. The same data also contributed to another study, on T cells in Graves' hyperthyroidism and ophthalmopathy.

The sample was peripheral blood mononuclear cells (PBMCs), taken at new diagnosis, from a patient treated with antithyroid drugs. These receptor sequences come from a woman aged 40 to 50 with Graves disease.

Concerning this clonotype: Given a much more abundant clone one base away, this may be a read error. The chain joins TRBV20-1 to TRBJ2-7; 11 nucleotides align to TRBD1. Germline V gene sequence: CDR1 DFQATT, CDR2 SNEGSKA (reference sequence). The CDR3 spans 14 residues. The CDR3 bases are TGCAGTGCAAGGACAGGGGGCGGTCCCTACGAGCACTACTTC. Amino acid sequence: CSARTGGGPYEHYF.

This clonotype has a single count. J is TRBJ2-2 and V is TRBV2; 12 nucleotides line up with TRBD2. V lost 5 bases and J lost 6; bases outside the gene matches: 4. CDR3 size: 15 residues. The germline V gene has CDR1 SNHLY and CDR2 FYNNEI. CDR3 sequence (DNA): TGTGCCAGCAGTCCCCTAGCGGGAGGGGCCGGGGAGCTGTTTTTT. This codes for CASSPLAGGAGELFF.

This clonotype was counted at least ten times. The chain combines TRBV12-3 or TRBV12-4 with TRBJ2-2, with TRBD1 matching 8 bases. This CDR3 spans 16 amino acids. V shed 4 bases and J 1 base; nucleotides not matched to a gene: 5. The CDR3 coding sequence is TGTGCCAGCAGTTCAGGGGGCGCATTGAACACCGGGGAGCTGTTTTTT. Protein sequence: CASSSGGALNTGELFF.

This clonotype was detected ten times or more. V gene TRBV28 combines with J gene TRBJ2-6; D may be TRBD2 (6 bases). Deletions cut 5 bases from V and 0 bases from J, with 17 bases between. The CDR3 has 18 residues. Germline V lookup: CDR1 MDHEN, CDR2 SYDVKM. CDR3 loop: CASSLKGRTSSGANVLTF. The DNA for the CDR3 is TGTGCCAGCAGTCTCAAAGGGAGGACGAGCTCTGGGGCCAACGTCCTGACTTTC.

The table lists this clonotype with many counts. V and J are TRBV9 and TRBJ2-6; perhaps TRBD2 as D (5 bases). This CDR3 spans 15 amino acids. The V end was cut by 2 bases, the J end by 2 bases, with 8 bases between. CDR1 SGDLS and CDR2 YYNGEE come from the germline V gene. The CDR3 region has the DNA TGTGCCAGCAGCGTTTTCGGGGCTGGGGCCAACGTCCTGACTTTC. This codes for CASSVFGAGANVLTF.

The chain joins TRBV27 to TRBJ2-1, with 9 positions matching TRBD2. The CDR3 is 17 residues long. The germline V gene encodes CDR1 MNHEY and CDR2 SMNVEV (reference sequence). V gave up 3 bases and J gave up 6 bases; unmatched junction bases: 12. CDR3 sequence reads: CASSLQPKGLAGNEQFF. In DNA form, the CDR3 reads TGTGCCAGCAGTTTGCAACCAAAGGGACTAGCTGGCAATGAGCAGTTCTTC.

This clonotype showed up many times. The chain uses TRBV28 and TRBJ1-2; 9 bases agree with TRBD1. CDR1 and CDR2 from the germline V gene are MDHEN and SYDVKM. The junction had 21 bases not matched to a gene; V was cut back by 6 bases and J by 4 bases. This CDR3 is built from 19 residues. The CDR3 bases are TGTGCCAGCAGAGCCCATTCCGGGACAGGGAGTTACACGTTCTATGGCTACACCTTC. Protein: CASRAHSGTGSYTFYGYTF.

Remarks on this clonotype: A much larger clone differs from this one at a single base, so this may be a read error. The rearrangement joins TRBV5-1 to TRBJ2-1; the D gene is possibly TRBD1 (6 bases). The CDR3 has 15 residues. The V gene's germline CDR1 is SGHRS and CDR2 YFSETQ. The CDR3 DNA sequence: TGCGCCAGCAGCTTGTACGGGGACAATACTCATGAGCAGCTCTTC. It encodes CASSLYGDNTHEQLF.

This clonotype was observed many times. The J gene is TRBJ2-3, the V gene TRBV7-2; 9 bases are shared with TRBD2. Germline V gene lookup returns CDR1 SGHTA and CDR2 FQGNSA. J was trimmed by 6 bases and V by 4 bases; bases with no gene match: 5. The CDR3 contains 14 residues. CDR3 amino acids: CASSSREGLDTQYF. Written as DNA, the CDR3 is TGTGCCAGCAGCTCGCGGGAGGGCCTGGATACGCAGTATTTT.

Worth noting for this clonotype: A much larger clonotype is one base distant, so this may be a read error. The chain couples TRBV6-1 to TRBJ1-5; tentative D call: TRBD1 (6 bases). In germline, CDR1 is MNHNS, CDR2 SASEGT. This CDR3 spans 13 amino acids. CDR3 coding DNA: TGTGCCAGCAGGACGGGGGGCGATCAGCCCCAGAATTTT. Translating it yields CASRTGGDQPQNF.

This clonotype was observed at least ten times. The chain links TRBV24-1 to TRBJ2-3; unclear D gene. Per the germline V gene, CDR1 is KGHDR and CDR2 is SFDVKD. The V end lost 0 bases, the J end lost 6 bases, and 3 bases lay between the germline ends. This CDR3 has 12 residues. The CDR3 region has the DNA TGTGCCACCAGTGATTTGAGGGATACGCAGTATTTT. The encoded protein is CATSDLRDTQYF.

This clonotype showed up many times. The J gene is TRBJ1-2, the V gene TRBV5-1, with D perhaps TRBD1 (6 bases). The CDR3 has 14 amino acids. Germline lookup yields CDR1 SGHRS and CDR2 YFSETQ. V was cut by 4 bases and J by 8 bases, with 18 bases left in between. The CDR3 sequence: CASSPGGQMRGYTF. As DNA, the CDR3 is TGCGCCAGCAGCCCTGGGGGGCAGATGAGGGGCTACACCTTC.

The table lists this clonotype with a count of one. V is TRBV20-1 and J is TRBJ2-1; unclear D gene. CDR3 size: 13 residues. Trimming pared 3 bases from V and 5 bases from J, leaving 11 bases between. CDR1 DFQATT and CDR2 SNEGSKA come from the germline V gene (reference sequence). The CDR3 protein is CSASGISNNEQFF. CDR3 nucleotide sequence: TGCAGTGCTAGTGGCATTTCCAACAATGAGCAGTTCTTC.

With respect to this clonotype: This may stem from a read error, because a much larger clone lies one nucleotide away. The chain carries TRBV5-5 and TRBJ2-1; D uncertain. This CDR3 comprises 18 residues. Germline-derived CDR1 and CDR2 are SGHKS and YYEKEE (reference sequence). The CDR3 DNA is TGCGCCAGCAGCTTGTTTATAGGGAAAGGCATCCCCTACAATGAGCAGTTCTTC. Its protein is CASSLFIGKGIPYNEQFF.

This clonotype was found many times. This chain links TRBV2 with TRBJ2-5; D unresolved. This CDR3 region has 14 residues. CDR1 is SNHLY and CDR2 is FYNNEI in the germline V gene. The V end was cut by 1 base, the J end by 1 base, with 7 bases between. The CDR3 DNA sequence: TGTGCCAGCAGTGAAGTGGCAGCCCAAGAGACCCAGTACTTC. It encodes CASSEVAAQETQYF.

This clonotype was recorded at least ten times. The chain's CDR3 is CASSLSTGALGNSYEQYF. The CDR3 bases are TGTGCCAGCAGTTTATCGACGGGGGCTTTGGGTAACTCCTACGAGCAGTACTTC. This chain uses TRBV27 with TRBJ2-7; D may correspond to TRBD1 or TRBD2 (6 bases each). This CDR3 has 18 amino acids. From germline, CDR1 is MNHEY and CDR2 SMNVEV (reference sequence). V was shortened by 0 bases and J by 0 bases, with 18 bases between the two germline ends.

CDR3 sequence reads: CSARENRGLNTGELFF. CDR3 in DNA: TGCAGTGCTAGAGAGAACAGGGGTTTGAACACCGGGGAGCTGTTTTTT. The V gene is TRBV20-1, the J gene TRBJ2-2, with TRBD1 matching over 7 bases. Losses at the gene ends were 0 bases for V and 1 base for J; bases not matched to a gene: 5. Germline loops: CDR1 DFQATT, CDR2 SNEGSKA (reference sequence). The CDR3 has 16 amino acids.

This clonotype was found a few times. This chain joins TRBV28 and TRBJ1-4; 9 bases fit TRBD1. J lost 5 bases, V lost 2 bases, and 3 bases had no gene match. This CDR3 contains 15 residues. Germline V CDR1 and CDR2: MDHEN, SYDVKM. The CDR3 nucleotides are TGTGCCAGCAGTTTAGGGGACAGGGCCAATGAAAAACTGTTTTTT. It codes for CASSLGDRANEKLFF.

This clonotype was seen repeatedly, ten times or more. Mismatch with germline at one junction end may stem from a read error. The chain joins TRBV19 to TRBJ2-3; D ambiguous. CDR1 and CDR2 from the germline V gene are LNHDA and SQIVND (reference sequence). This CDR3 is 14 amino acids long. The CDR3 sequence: CASSPRVGGDTQYF. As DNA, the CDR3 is TGCGCCAGCAGCCCTCGGGTCGGTGGAGATACGCAGTATTTT.

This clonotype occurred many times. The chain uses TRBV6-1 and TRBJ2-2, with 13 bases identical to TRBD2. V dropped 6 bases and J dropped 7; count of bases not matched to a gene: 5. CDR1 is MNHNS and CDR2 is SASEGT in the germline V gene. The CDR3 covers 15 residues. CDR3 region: CASRGTSGISGELFF. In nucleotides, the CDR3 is TGTGCCAGCAGGGGGACTAGCGGGATTAGCGGGGAGCTGTTTTTT.

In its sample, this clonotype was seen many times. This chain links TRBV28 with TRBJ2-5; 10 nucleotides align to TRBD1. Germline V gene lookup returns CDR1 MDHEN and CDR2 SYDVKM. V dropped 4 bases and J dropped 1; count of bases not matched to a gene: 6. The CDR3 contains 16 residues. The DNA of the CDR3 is TGTGCCAGCAGTTCCTGGACAGGGGGGGGCCAAGAGACCCAGTACTTC. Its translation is CASSSWTGGGQETQYF.

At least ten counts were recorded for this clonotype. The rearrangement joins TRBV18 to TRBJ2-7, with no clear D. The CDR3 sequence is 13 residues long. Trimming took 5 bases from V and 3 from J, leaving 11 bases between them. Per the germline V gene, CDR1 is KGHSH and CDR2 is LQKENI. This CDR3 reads CASSSDRIYEQYF. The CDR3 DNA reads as TGTGCCAGCTCATCCGATCGGATCTACGAGCAGTACTTC.

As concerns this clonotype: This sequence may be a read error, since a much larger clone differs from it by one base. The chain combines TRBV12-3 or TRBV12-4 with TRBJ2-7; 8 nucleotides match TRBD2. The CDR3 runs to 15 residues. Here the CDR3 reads CANSLLAGGSYEQYF. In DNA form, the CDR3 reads TGTGCCAACAGTTTATTGGCGGGAGGCTCCTACGAGCAGTACTTC.

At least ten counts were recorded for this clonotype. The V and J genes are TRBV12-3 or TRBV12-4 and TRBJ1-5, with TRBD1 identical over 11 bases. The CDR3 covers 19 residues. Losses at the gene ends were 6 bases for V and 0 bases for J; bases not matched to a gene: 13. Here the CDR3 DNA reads TGTGCCAGCAGCACCCTCTGGGGACAGGGGGGATATAGCAATCAGCCCCAGCATTTT. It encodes CASSTLWGQGGYSNQPQHF.

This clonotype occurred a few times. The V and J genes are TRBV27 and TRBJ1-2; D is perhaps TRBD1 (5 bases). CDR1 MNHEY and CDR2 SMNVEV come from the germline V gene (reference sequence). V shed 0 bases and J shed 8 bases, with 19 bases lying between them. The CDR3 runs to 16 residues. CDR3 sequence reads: CASSLSRGKFLGGYTF. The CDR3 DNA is TGTGCCAGCAGTTTATCGAGGGGTAAATTTTTGGGCGGCTACACCTTC.